The 30 T cell receptor beta chains presented below share a single source sample, sequenced in a study of blood T cells in healthy people across ages. A second about 6 to 12 cycle PCR used barcoded and J-beta primers. TCRdb reprocessed the 5' RACE reads with MiXCR, giving one entry per CDR3 protein. The data contain approximately 490,000 distinct CDR3 sequences, more than 20% of them singletons. This sample was shared with a second study, whose subject was T cells of mothers and their children.

Sequencing was performed on blood. These receptors originate from a boy between 10 and 17 years old in good health.

A few counts support this clonotype. The rearrangement uses TRBV27 and TRBJ2-7, with TRBD1 matching over 11 bases. V lost 0 bases and J lost 0; bases outside the gene matches: 1. The V gene's germline CDR1 is MNHEY and CDR2 SMNVEV (reference sequence). The CDR3 consists of 16 residues. The CDR3 DNA reads TGTGCCAGCAGTTTATCGGGGACAGGGGGCTCCTACGAGCAGTACTTC. It codes for CASSLSGTGGSYEQYF.

The chain has TRBV6-4 and TRBJ1-5, with D unclear. V lost 6 bases and J 4 bases, leaving 19 bases between the germline ends. Germline CDR1 is MRHNA and CDR2 is SNTAGT. This CDR3 spans 16 amino acids. This CDR3 is CASRLPDSRSNQPQHF. The DNA for the CDR3 is TGTGCCAGCAGGCTCCCCGATAGTAGGAGTAATCAGCCCCAGCATTTT.

The gene calls are TRBV28 and TRBJ2-5, with 9 bases fitting TRBD1. V lost 5 bases and J lost 5; bases outside the gene matches: 6. This CDR3 contains 14 residues. From germline, CDR1 is MDHEN and CDR2 SYDVKM. DNA of the CDR3: TGTGCCAGCAGTCCCCACAGGGGGCGGGAGACCCAGTACTTC. It specifies CASSPHRGRETQYF. The whole variable domain, filled in from reference TRBV28 and TRBJ2-5, reads DVKVTQSSRYLVKRTGEKVFLECVQDMDHENMFWYRQDPGLGLRLIYFSYDVKMKEKGDIPEGYSVSREKKERFSLILESASTNQTSMYLCASSPHRGRETQYFGPGTRLLVL.

In this sample, this clonotype turned up a few times. CDR3 nucleotide sequence: TGTGCCAGCAGAGGACAGGGTGAGGGGACTGAAGCTTTCTTT. Translated, it gives CASRGQGEGTEAFF. The chain links TRBV6-4 to TRBJ1-1, with 8 nucleotides matching TRBD1. V was clipped by 6 bases and J by 5 bases; unmatched bases: 8. Germline CDR1 MRHNA, CDR2 SNTAGT. The CDR3 covers 14 residues.

This clonotype was seen only a few times. The chain joins TRBV27 to TRBJ1-5; D might be TRBD1 (5 bases). V lost 5 bases and J 5 bases, leaving 19 bases between the germline ends. The CDR3 has 16 amino acids. Germline V CDR1 and CDR2: MNHEY, SMNVEV (reference sequence). The CDR3 DNA follows: TGTGCCAGCAGTACTACAGGCGTTACCTCTTATCAGCCCCAGCATTTT. Translated, it gives CASSTTGVTSYQPQHF.

The chain joins TRBV19 to TRBJ2-3, with 7 nucleotides matching TRBD2. This CDR3 has 14 amino acids. The V gene's germline CDR1 is LNHDA and CDR2 SQIVND (reference sequence). After removal of 5 bases from V and 2 bases from J, the junction contained 4 bases not matched to a gene. CDR3 sequence: CASSAAGLTDTQYF. CDR3 coding DNA: TGTGCCAGTAGTGCAGCGGGGCTCACAGATACGCAGTATTTT.

This clonotype was seen a few times. The chain employs TRBV7-2 and TRBJ1-2, with D maybe TRBD1 (5 bases). Trimming left V 5 bases short and J 4 bases short, with 20 bases between. Germline V gives CDR1 SGHTA, CDR2 FQGNSA. The CDR3 is 16 amino acids. The CDR3 is CASSLVGEGFSYGYTF. As DNA, the CDR3 is TGTGCCAGCAGCCTGGTCGGGGAGGGGTTTAGCTATGGCTACACCTTC.

The chain recombines TRBV7-3 with TRBJ2-7; 10 bases map to TRBD2. CDR1 and CDR2 from the germline V gene are SGHTA and FQGTGA. Unmatched junction bases numbered 7, after V lost 5 bases and J lost 3 bases. CDR3 size: 15 residues. The CDR3 loop is CASSLSGGGFYEQYF. As DNA, the CDR3 is TGTGCCAGCAGCCTCAGCGGGGGGGGATTCTACGAGCAGTACTTC.

This chain links TRBV7-9 with TRBJ2-5, with D unclear. With the DNA end fitting TRBJ2-1 better, the J assignment may be wrong. The CDR3 is made up of 18 amino acids. Looked up from germline, CDR1 is SEHNR and CDR2 is FQNEAQ (reference sequence). The DNA of the CDR3 is TGTGCCAGCAGCACGCTCGACAAGGGAAGAAGAGTCTACAATGAGCAGTTCTTC. As protein: CASSTLDKGRRVYNEQFF.

A few counts support this clonotype. The gene calls are TRBV12-3 or TRBV12-4 and TRBJ1-1; no firm D call. The ends were cut back, 2 bases at V and 2 bases at J, with 6 bases in the middle. This CDR3 is 13 amino acids long. CDR3 residues: CASSLWENTEAFF. Here the CDR3 DNA reads TGTGCCAGCAGTTTATGGGAAAACACTGAAGCTTTCTTT.

This clonotype was seen more than once but under ten times. The chain uses TRBV28 and TRBJ1-1; D gene uncertain. Trimming stripped 6 bases from V and 1 base from J, with 12 bases between. CDR3 length equals 14 residues. The V gene's germline CDR1 is MDHEN and CDR2 SYDVKM. The CDR3 region has the DNA TGTGCCAGCAGGTGGGCCTTAAGGAACACTGAAGCTTTCTTT. Translated, it gives CASRWALRNTEAFF.

This rearrangement joins TRBV4-3 to TRBJ1-4, with 7 bases matching TRBD1. The length of the CDR3 is 15 residues. Germline V gene sequence: CDR1 LGHNA, CDR2 YSLEER. V lost 0 bases to trimming and J lost 2 bases; unmatched junction nucleotides: 0. The CDR3 spells CASSQDRGTNEKLFF. CDR3 DNA: TGCGCCAGCAGCCAAGACAGGGGGACTAATGAAAAACTGTTTTTT.

This clonotype was picked up a small number of times. The gene calls are TRBV20-1 and TRBJ2-1; TRBD1 matches at 9 bases. This CDR3 comprises 16 residues. J was trimmed by 7 bases and V by 3 bases; bases with no gene match: 13. In germline, CDR1 is DFQATT, CDR2 SNEGSKA (reference sequence). The CDR3 region is CSARLPTGQGTNEQFF. CDR3 DNA: TGCAGTGCTAGGCTACCAACGGGACAGGGCACGAATGAGCAGTTCTTC.

This clonotype has just one count. The chain uses TRBV6-5 and TRBJ1-2, with D possibly matching TRBD1 (6 bases). Looked up from germline, CDR1 is MNHEY and CDR2 is SVGAGI. The CDR3 length is 17 residues. With 0 bases removed from V and 4 bases from J, the gap between germline ends came to 18 bases. The CDR3: CASSYSPARGASYGYTF. As DNA, the CDR3 is TGTGCCAGCAGTTACTCGCCCGCACGGGGGGCCAGCTATGGCTACACCTTC.

Concerning this clonotype: With a much larger clone just one base away, this may be a read error. The chain links TRBV7-2 to TRBJ2-5; 12 nucleotides align to TRBD2. CDR3 length: 15 amino acids. Germline V gene sequence: CDR1 SGHTA, CDR2 FQGNSA. Written as DNA, the CDR3 is TGTGCCAGCAGCCCAAGGACTAGCGGGAAAGAGACCCAGTCCTTC. Protein: CASSPRTSGKETQSF.

The chain is built from TRBV20-1 and TRBJ2-1; 9 bases line up with TRBD2. The CDR3 contains 15 residues. Germline trimming cut 0 bases from V and 8 bases from J; bases unmatched to any gene: 8. Germline V gives CDR1 DFQATT, CDR2 SNEGSKA (reference sequence). CDR3 amino acids: CSARDRASGTYEQFF. The CDR3 DNA sequence: TGCAGTGCTAGAGATCGGGCTAGCGGGACTTATGAGCAGTTCTTC.

This chain joins TRBV10-3 and TRBJ2-5; D possibly corresponds to TRBD1 (5 bases). The J call may not be correct, given that the DNA end is closer to TRBJ2-7. The CDR3 spans 15 residues. Germline values: CDR1 ENHRY, CDR2 SYGVKD. The CDR3, as DNA: TGTGCCATCAGTGAGTCGGCCAGGGCCGCATACGAGCAGTACTTC. It encodes CAISESARAAYEQYF.

The chain employs TRBV2 and TRBJ2-3; TRBD2 agrees at 13 bases. V shed 3 bases, J shed 4 bases, and the junction held 4 bases outside the gene matches. Germline V gene lookup returns CDR1 SNHLY and CDR2 FYNNEI. CDR3 length equals 16 residues. The CDR3 reads CASSDGTSGTADTQYF. DNA of the CDR3: TGTGCCAGCAGTGATGGGACTAGCGGGACCGCAGATACGCAGTATTTT.

This chain connects TRBV29-1 to TRBJ2-7; D may be TRBD1 (5 bases). The CDR3 runs 13 residues. Germline assignment: CDR1 SQVTM and CDR2 ANQGSEA. The germline V and J ends were trimmed by 5 bases and 7 bases, with 18 bases remaining between them. DNA for the CDR3: TGCAGCGTTAACCGAGCTGGGGCGGCGGAGCAGTACTTC. The encoded protein is CSVNRAGAAEQYF.

This clonotype showed up just a few times. The chain carries TRBV9 and TRBJ2-1, with 9 positions matching TRBD2. Looked up from germline, CDR1 is SGDLS and CDR2 is YYNGEE. After removal of 4 bases from V and 8 bases from J, the junction contained 7 bases not matched to a gene. CDR3 length: 14 amino acids. In DNA, the CDR3 is TGTGCCAGCAGCCGAGGGACTAGCAGGTATGAGCAGTTCTTC. Translating gives CASSRGTSRYEQFF.

This clonotype was detected only a few times. CDR3 sequence: CSARAAGLNSPLHF. The CDR3 DNA reads TGCAGTGCTAGAGCGGCAGGTTTAAATTCACCCCTCCACTTT. The chain links TRBV20-1 to TRBJ1-6, with D uncertain. Deletions cut 1 base from V and 7 bases from J, with 11 bases between. Germline V gene lookup returns CDR1 DFQATT and CDR2 SNEGSKA (reference sequence). The CDR3 runs to 14 residues.

The V gene is TRBV3-1, the J gene TRBJ2-7; D tentatively reads TRBD1 or TRBD2 (5 bases each). V was trimmed by 0 bases and J by 2 bases, leaving 26 bases between them. The CDR3 length is 20 residues. Germline V gives CDR1 LGHDT, CDR2 YNNKEL (reference sequence). The CDR3 DNA sequence: TGTGCCAGCAGCCAAGATGGGCGGGTAGGGACGATTGAAGGTCCCTACGAGCAGTACTTC. Protein: CASSQDGRVGTIEGPYEQYF.

This sequence joins TRBV6-1 and TRBJ2-5, with no clear D. The DNA end favors TRBJ2-7, so the J call may be wrong. The CDR3 has 14 residues. Germline lookup yields CDR1 MNHNS and CDR2 SASEGT. The CDR3 DNA follows: TGTGCCAGCAGTGAAGTCTCAGCTGACTACGAGCAGTACTTC. Protein product: CASSEVSADYEQYF.

The chain combines TRBV28 with TRBJ1-4; TRBD1 is a possible D gene (5 bases). Germline CDR1 reads MDHEN; CDR2 reads SYDVKM. The CDR3 extends over 14 amino acids. Trimming stripped 6 bases from V and 8 bases from J, with 16 bases between. The CDR3 protein is CASSRYGRGEKLFF. Here the CDR3 DNA reads TGTGCCAGCAGCCGATACGGTCGGGGGGAAAAACTGTTTTTT.

This clonotype was detected a few times. This chain joins TRBV28 and TRBJ2-7, with 9 positions matching TRBD1. This CDR3 comprises 15 residues. From germline, CDR1 is MDHEN and CDR2 SYDVKM. The V gene end was trimmed by 9 bases and the J gene end by 0 bases; junction bases not matched to a gene: 9. The CDR3 sequence: CASRGDRGVSYEQYF. The CDR3 DNA sequence: TGTGCCAGTCGCGGAGACAGGGGGGTCTCCTACGAGCAGTACTTC.

The chain combines TRBV5-1 with TRBJ2-3, with a tentative D call TRBD2 (6 bases). CDR1 and CDR2 from the germline V gene are SGHRS and YFSETQ. The CDR3 spans 16 residues. The germline V and J ends were trimmed by 2 bases and 0 bases, with 13 bases remaining between them. The CDR3 sequence: CASSFTSGTSTDTQYF. The CDR3 DNA follows: TGCGCCAGCAGCTTCACCTCCGGGACTAGCACAGATACGCAGTATTTT. The full variable domain, completed using reference TRBV5-1 and TRBJ2-3, is KAGVTQTPRYLIKTRGQQVTLSCSPISGHRSVSWYQQTPGQGLQFLFEYFSETQRNKGNFPGRFSGRQFSNSRSEMNVSTLELGDSALYLCASSFTSGTSTDTQYFGPGTRLTVL.

The sample holds a few counts of this clonotype. The rearrangement links TRBV5-4 to TRBJ2-7; 7 bases map to TRBD1. V shed 10 bases and J 0 bases; nucleotides not matched to a gene: 10. From germline, CDR1 is SGHNT and CDR2 YYREEE (reference sequence). The CDR3 is 14 residues long. CDR3 nucleotides: TGTGCCGGCCTCCGGGACAGCCTCTCCTACGAGCAGTACTTC. Translated, it gives CAGLRDSLSYEQYF.

This clonotype was seen many times. The V gene is TRBV29-1, the J gene TRBJ2-5, with D possibly being TRBD1 (7 bases). Germline-derived CDR1 and CDR2 are SQVTM and ANQGSEA. V lost 5 bases, J lost 5 bases, and 12 bases lay in between. The CDR3 has 12 amino acids. The CDR3 is CSVSTGRETQYF. The CDR3 DNA reads as TGCAGCGTTTCGACAGGGAGGGAGACCCAGTACTTC.

This clonotype was detected a few times. This rearrangement joins TRBV14 to TRBJ1-6; a possible D gene is TRBD1 (5 bases). CDR3 length: 15 amino acids. The V gene lost 5 bases and the J gene lost 9 bases, with 17 bases spanning the gap. Germline V CDR1 and CDR2: SGHDN, FVKESK. The CDR3 loop is CASSSQGEIASPLHF. The CDR3 nucleotides are TGTGCCAGCAGCTCTCAGGGAGAGATTGCTTCACCCCTCCACTTT.

This clonotype turned up a few times. V usage is TRBV7-2 and J usage is TRBJ2-7; 11 bases are shared with TRBD2. The CDR3 totals 17 residues. The ends lost 0 bases at V and 5 bases at J; junction bases unmatched: 9. CDR1 is SGHTA, CDR2 FQGNSA, per germline. The CDR3 nucleotides are TGTGCCAGCAGCTTAGCGAAGATAGCGGGAGGGCCGGACGAGCAGTACTTC. Translation: CASSLAKIAGGPDEQYF.